This entry concerns a single TCR beta chain. The data were taken from a study of CD8 T cells in Susac syndrome. The CDR3 is made up of 13 amino acids. From germline, CDR1 is DFQATT and CDR2 SNEGSKA (reference sequence). V lost 6 bases, J lost 2 bases, and 4 bases stayed unmatched. Reverse transcription of about 0.45 to 1 ug RNA was performed with random hexamers. TCRdb re-called the immunoSEQ multiplex PCR reads through MiXCR, storing one row per CDR3 protein. The profile shows 300,000 to 350,000 distinct CDR3 sequences, just over 90% of them singletons. V and J are TRBV20-1 and TRBJ2-5, with 9 bases lining up with TRBD2. Sequencing input: CD4+ T cells from PBMCs. The clonotype originates from a human donor with multiple sclerosis. The chain's CDR3 is CSASLAGQETQYF. The CDR3 DNA follows: TGCAGTGCGTCTCTAGCGGGGCAAGAGACCCAGTACTTC.